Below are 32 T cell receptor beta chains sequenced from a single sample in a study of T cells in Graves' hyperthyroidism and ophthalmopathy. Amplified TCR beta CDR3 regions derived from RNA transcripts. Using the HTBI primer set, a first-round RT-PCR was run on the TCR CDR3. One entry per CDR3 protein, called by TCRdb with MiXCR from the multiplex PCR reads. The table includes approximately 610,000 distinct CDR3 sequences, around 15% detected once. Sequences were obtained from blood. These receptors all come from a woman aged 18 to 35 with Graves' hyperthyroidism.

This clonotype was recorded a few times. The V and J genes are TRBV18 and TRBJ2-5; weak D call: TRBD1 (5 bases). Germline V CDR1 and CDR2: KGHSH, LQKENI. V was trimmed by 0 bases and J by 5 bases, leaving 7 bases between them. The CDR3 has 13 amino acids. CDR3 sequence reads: CASSPPKGETQYF. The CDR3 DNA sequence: TGTGCCAGCTCACCACCGAAGGGGGAGACCCAGTACTTC.

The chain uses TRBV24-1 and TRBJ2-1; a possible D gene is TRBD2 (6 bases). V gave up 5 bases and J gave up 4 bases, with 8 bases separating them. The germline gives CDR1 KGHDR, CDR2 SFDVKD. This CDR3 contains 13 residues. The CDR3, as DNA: TGTGCCACCAGTGTCCGGGGGTACAATGAGCAGTTCTTC. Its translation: CATSVRGYNEQFF.

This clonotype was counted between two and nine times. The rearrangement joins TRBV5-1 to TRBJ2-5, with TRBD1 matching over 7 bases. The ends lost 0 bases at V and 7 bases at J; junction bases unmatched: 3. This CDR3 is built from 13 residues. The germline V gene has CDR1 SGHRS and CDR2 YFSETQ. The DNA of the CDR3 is TGCGCCAGCAGCTTGGAAGCAGGGGGGACCCAGTACTTC. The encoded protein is CASSLEAGGTQYF.

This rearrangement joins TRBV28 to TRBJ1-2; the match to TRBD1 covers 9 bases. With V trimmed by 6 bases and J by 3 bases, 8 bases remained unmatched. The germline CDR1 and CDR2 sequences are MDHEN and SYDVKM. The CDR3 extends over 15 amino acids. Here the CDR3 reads CASSGQGFFDYGYTF. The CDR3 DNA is TGTGCCAGCAGCGGACAGGGGTTTTTCGACTATGGCTACACCTTC.

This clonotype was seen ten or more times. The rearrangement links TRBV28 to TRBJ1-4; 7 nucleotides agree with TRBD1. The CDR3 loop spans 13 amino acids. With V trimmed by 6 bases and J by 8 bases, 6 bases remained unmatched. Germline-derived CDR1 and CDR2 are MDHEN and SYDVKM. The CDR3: CASSKGADEKLFF. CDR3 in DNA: TGTGCCAGCAGCAAGGGGGCGGACGAAAAACTGTTTTTT.

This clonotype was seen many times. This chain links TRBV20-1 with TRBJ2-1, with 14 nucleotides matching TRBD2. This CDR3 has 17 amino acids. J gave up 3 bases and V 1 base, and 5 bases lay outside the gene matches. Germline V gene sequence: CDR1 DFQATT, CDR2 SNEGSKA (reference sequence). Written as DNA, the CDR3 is TGCAGTGCTAGAGGACTAGCGGGAGGGCCAGACTACAATGAGCAGTTCTTC. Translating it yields CSARGLAGGPDYNEQFF.

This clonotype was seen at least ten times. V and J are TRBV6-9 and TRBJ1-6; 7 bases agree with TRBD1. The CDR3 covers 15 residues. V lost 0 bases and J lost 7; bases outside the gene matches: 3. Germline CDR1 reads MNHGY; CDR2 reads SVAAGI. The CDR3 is CASSYSGQRNSPLHF. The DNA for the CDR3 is TGTGCCAGCAGTTATTCGGGACAGAGAAATTCACCCCTCCACTTT.

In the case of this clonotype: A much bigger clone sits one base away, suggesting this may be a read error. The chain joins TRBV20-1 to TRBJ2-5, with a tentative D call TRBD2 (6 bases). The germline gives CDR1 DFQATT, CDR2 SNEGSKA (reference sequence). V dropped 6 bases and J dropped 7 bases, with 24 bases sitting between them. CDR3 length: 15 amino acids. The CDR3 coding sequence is TGCAGTGCCAAGCCGGCTAGCGTCAACCTGCGGACCCAGTACTTC. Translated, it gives CSAKPASVNLRTQYF.

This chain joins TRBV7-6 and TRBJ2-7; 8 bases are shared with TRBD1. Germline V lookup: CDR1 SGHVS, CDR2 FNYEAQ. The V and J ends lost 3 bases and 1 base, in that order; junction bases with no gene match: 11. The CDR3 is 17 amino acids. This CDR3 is CASSLVPPQGVSYEQYF. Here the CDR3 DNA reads TGTGCCAGCAGCTTGGTCCCTCCACAGGGGGTTTCCTACGAGCAGTACTTC.

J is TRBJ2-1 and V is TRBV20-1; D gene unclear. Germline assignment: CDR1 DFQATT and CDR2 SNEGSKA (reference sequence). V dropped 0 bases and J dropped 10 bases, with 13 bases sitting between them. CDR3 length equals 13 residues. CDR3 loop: CSARDLARREQFF. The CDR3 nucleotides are TGCAGTGCTAGAGATCTCGCCCGTCGAGAGCAGTTCTTC.

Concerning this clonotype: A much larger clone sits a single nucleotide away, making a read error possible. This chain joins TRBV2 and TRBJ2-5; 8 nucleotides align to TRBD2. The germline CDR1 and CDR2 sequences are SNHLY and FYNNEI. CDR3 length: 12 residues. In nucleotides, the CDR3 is TGTACCAGGAGCGGGAGCCAAGAGACCCAGTACTTC. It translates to CTRSGSQETQYF.

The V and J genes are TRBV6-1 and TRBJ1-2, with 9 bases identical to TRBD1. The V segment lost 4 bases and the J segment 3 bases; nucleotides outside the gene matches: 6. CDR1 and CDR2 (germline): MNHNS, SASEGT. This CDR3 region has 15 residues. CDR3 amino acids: CASSGPGQGDYGYTF. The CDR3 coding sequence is TGTGCCAGCAGTGGGCCGGGACAGGGAGACTATGGCTACACCTTC.

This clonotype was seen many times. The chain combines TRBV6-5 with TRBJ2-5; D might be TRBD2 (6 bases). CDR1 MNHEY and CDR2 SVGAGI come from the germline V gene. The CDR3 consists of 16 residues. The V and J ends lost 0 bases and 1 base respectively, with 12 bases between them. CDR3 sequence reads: CASSYSTGTVQETQYF. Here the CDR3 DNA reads TGTGCCAGCAGTTACTCCACCGGGACTGTCCAAGAGACCCAGTACTTC.

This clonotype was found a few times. As DNA, the CDR3 is TGTGCCAGCAGTCCCTGGACCGCGGAAGATACGCAGTATTTT. This encodes CASSPWTAEDTQYF. This chain uses TRBV12-3 or TRBV12-4 with TRBJ2-3, with D hard to call. The germline V and J ends were trimmed by 5 bases and 5 bases, with 14 bases remaining between them. This CDR3 is built from 14 residues.

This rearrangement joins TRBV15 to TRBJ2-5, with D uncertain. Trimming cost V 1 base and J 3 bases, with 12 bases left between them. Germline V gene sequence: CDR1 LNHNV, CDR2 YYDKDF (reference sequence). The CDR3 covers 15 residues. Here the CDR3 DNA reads TGTGCCACCAGCAGAGTTTTCGGCGGAGAAGAGACCCAGTACTTC. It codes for CATSRVFGGEETQYF.

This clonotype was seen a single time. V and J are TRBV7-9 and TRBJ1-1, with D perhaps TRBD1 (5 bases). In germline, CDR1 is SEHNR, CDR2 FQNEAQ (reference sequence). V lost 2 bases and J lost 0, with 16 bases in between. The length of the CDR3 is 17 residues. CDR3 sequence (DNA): TGTGCCAGCAGCTTAAATGTAGGGGAAGACATGAACACTGAAGCTTTCTTT. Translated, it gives CASSLNVGEDMNTEAFF.

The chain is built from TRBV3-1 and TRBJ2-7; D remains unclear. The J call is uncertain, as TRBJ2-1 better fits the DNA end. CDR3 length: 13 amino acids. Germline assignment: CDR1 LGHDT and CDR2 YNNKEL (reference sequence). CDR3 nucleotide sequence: TGTGCCAGCGCAAAGCCACCCTCCTACGAGCAGTTCTTC. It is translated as CASAKPPSYEQFF.

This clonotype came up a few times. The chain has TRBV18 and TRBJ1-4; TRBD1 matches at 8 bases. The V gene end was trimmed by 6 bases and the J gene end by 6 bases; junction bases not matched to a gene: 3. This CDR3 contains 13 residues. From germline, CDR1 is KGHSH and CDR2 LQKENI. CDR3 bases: TGTGCCAGCTCGCTCAGGGGGCATGAAAAACTGTTTTTT. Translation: CASSLRGHEKLFF. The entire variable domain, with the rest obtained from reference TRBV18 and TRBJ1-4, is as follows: NAGVMQNPRHLVRRRGQEARLRCSPMKGHSHVYWYRQLPEEGLKFMVYLQKENIIDESGMPKERFSAEFPKEGPSILRIQQVVRGDSAAYFCASSLRGHEKLFFGSGTQLSVL.

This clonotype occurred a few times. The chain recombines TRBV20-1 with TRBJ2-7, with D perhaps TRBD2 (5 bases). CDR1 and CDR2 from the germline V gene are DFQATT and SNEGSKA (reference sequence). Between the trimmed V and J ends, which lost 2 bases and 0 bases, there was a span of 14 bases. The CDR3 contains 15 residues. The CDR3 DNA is TGCAGTGCTAGATCTATAGCGTACCTCTCCTACGAGCAGTACTTC. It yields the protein CSARSIAYLSYEQYF.

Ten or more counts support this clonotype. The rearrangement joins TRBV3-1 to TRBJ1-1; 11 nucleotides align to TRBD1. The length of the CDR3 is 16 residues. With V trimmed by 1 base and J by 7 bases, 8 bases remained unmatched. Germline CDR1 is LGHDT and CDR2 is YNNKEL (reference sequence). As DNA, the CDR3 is TGTGCCAGCAGCCAAGGGACAGGGGGCGGAACGATTGAAGCTTTCTTT. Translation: CASSQGTGGGTIEAFF. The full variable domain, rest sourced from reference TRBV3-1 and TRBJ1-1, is DTAVSQTPKYLVTQMGNDKSIKCEQNLGHDTMYWYKQDSKKFLKIMFSYNNKELIINETVPNRFSPKSPDKAHLNLHINSLELGDSAVYFCASSQGTGGGTIEAFFGQGTRLTVV.

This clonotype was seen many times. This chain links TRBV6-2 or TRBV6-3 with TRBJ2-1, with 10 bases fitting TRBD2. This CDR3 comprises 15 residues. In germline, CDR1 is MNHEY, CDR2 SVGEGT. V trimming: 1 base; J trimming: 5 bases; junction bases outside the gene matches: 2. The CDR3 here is CASSYWTSGNNEQFF. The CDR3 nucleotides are TGTGCCAGCAGTTACTGGACTAGCGGAAACAATGAGCAGTTCTTC.

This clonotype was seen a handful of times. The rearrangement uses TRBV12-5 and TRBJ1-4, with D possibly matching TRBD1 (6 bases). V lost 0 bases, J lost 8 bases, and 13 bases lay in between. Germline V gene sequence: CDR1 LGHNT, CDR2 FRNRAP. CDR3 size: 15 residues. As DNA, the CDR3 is TGTGCTAGTGGTTTGGTATGGCCTCAGGGGGAAAAACTGTTTTTT. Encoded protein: CASGLVWPQGEKLFF.

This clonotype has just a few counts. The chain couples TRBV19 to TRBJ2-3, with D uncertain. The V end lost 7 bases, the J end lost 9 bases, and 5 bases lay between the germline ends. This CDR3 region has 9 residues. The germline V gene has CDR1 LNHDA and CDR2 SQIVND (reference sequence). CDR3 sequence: CASKFTQYF. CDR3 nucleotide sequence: TGTGCCAGTAAATTCACGCAGTATTTT.

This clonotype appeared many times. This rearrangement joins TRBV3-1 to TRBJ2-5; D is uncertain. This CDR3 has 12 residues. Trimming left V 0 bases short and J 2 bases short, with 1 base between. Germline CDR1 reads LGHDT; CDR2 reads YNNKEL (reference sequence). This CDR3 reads CASSQDQETQYF. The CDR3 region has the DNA TGTGCCAGCAGCCAAGATCAAGAGACCCAGTACTTC.

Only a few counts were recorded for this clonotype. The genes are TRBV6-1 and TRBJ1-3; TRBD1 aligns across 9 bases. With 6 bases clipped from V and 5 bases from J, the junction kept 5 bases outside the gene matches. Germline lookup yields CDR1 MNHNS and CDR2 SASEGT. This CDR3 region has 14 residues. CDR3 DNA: TGTGCCAGCAGATCCGGACAGGGGAGAAACACCATATATTTT. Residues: CASRSGQGRNTIYF.

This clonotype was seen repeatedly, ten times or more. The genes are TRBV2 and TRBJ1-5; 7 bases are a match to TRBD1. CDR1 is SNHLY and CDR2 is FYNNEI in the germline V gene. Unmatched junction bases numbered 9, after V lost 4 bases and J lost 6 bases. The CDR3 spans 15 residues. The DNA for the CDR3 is TGTGCCAGCAGTGGCCAGGGGGGGATTAGTCAGCCCCAGCATTTT. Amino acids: CASSGQGGISQPQHF.

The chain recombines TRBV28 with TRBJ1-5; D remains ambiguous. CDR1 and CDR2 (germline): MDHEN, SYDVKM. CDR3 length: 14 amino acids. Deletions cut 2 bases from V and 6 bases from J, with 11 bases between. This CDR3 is CASSLLQNLQPQHF. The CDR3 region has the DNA TGTGCCAGCAGTTTACTACAGAATCTTCAGCCCCAGCATTTT.

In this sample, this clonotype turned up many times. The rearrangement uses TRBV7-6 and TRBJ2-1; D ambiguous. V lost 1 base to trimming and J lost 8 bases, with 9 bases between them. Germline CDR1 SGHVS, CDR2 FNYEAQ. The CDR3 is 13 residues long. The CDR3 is CASSLVQADEQFF. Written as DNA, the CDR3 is TGTGCCAGCAGCTTAGTCCAGGCAGATGAGCAGTTCTTC.

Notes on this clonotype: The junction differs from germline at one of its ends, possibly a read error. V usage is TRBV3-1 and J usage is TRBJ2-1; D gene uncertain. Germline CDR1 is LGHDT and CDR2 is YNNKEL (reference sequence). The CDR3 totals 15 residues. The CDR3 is CASSQESFSHNEQFF. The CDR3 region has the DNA TGTGCCAGCAGCCAAGAAAGTTTCTCCCACAATGAGCAGTTCTTC.

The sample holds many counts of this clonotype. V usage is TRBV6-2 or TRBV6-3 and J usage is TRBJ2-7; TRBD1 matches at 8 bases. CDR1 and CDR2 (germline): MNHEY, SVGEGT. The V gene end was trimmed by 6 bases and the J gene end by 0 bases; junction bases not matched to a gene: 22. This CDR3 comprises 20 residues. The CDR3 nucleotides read TGTGCCAGCAGCCGGGGTAAAGGACAGGGAAGGAAGGGAAGCTCCTACGAGCAGTACTTC. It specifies CASSRGKGQGRKGSSYEQYF.

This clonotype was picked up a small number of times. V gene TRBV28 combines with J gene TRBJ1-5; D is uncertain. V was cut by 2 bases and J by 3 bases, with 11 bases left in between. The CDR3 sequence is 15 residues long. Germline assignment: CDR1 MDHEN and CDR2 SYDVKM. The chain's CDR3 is CASSLLPEVNQPQHF. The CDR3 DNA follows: TGTGCCAGCAGTTTACTTCCAGAGGTCAATCAGCCCCAGCATTTT.

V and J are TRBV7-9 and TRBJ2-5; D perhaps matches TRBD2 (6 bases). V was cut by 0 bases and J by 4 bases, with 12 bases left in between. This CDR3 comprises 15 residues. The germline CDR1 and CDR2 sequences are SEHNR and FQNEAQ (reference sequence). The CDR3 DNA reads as TGTGCCAGCAGCTTAGCGTGGCAGGGAGGAGAGACCCAGTACTTC. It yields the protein CASSLAWQGGETQYF. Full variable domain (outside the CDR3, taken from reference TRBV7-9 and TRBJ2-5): DTGVSQNPRHKITKRGQNVTFRCDPISEHNRLYWYRQTLGQGPEFLTYFQNEAQLEKSRLLSDRFSAERPKGSFSTLEIQRTEQGDSAMYLCASSLAWQGGETQYFGPGTRLLVL.